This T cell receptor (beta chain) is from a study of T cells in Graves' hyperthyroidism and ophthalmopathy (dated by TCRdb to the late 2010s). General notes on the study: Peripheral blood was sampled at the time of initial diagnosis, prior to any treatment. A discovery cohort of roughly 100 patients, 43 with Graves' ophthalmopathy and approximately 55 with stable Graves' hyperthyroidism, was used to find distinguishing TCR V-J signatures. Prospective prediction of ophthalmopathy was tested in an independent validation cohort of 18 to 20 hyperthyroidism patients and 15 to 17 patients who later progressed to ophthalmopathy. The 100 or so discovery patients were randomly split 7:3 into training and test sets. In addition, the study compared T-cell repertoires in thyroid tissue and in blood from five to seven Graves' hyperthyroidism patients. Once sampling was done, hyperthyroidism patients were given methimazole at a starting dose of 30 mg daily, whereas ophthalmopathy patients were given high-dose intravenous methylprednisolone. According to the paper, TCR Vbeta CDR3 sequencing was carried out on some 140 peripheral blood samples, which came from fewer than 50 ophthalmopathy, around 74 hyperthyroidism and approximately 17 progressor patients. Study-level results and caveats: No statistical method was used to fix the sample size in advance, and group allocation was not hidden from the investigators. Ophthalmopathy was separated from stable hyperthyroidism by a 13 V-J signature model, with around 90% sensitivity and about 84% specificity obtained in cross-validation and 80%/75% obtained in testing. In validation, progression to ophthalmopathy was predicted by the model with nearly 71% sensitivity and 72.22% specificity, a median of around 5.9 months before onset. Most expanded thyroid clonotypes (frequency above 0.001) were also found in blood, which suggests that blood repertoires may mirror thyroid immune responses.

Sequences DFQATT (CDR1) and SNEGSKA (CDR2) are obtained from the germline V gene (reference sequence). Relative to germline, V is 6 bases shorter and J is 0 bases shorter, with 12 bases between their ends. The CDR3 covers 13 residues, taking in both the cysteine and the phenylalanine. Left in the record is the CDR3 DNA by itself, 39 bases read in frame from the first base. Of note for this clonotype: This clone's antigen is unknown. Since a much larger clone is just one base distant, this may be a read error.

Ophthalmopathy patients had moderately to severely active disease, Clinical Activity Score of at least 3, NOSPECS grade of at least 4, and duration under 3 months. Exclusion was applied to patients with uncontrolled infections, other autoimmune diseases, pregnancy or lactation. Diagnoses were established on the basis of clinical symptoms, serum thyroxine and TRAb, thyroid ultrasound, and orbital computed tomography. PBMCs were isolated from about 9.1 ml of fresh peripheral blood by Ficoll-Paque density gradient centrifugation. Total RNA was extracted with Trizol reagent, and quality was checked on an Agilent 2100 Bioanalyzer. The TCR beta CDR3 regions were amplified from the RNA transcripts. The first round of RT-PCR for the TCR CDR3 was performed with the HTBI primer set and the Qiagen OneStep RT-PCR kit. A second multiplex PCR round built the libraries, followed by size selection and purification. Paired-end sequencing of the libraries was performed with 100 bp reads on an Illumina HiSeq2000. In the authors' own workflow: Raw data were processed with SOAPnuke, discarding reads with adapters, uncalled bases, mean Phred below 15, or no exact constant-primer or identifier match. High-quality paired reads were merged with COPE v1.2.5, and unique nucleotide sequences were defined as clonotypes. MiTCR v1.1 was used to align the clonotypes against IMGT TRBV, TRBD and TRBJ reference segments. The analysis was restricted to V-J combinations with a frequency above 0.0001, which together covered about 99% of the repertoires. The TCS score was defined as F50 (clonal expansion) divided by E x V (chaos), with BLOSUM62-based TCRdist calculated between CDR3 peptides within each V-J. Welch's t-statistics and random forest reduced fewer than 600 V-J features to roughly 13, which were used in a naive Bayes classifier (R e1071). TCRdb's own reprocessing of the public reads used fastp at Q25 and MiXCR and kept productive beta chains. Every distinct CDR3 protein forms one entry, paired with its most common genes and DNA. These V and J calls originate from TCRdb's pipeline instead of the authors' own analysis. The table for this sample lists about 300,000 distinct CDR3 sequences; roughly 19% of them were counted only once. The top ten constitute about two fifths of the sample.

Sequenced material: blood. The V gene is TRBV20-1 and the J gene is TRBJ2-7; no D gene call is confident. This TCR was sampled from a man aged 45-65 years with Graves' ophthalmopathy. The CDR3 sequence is CSATRVSSYEQYF. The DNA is TGCAGTGCCACTCGTGTTTCCTCCTACGAGCAGTACTTC.